This T cell receptor beta chain was recorded in a study of T cells after posttransplantation cyclophosphamide. V dropped 5 bases and J dropped 8; count of bases not matched to a gene: 8. This CDR3 is 16 amino acids long. Germline V gene sequence: CDR1 SGHAT, CDR2 FQNNGV. Produced via immunoSEQ multiplex PCR; TCRdb's table is partial and in-frame only. This sample comprises roughly 26,000 clones, none seen once only. This clone was counted many times. The receptor was isolated from a man over 45 in good health, CMV-negative, and a related stem cell transplant donor. The sequencing input was PBMCs. This chain joins TRBV11-2 and TRBJ2-2, with 13 bases aligning to TRBD2. The CDR3 here is CASSPGLAGESGELFF. CDR3 bases: TGTGCCAGCAGCCCCGGACTAGCGGGAGAATCTGGGGAGCTGTTTTTT.